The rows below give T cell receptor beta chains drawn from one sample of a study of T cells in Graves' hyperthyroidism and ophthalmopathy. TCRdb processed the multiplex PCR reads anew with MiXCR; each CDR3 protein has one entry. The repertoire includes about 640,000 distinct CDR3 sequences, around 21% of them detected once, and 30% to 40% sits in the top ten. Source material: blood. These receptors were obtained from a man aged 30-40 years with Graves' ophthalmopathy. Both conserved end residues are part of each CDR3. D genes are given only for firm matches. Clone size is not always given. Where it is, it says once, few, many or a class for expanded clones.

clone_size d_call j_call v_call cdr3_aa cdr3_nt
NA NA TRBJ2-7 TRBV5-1 CASSFNRYYEQYF TGCGCCAGCAGCTTTAACAGGTACTACGAGCAGTACTTC
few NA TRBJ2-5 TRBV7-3 CASSLEGRRAQYF TGTGCCAGCAGCTTAGAGGGTCGGAGGGCCCAGTACTTC
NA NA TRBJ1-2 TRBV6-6 CASSYSIGFDGYTF TGTGCCAGCAGTTACTCGATAGGCTTCGATGGCTACACCTTC
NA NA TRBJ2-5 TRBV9 CASQTAPGETQYF TGTGCCAGTCAGACAGCCCCCGGGGAGACCCAGTACTTC
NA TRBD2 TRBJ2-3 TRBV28 CASSLLELAEHTDTQYF TGTGCCAGCAGTTTATTGGAACTAGCGGAACACACAGATACGCAGTATTTT
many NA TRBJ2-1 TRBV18 CASSPGAGAYNEQFF TGTGCCAGCTCACCGGGGGCCGGAGCCTACAATGAGCAGTTCTTC
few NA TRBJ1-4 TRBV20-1 CSAPRRGGDEKLFF TGCAGTGCTCCACGGCGCGGGGGCGATGAAAAACTGTTTTTT
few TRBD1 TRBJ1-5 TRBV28 CASRGTGGGNQPQHF TGTGCCAGCAGAGGGACAGGCGGCGGGAATCAGCCCCAGCATTTT
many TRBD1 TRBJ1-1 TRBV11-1 CASSLTDRGTEAFF TGTGCCAGCAGCTTAACCGACAGGGGGACTGAAGCTTTCTTT
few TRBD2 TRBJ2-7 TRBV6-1 CASSRAGTSGTYEQYF TGTGCCAGCAGCAGAGCCGGGACTAGCGGGACCTACGAGCAGTACTTC
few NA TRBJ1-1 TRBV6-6 CASSYDPTVEAFF TGTGCCAGCAGTTACGACCCCACAGTAGAAGCTTTCTTT
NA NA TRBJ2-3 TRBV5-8 CASSLAQPTDTQYF TGTGCCAGCAGCTTGGCTCAGCCGACAGATACGCAGTATTTT
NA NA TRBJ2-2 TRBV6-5 CASSSASSNTGELFF TGTGCCAGCAGTTCCGCTTCCAGTAACACCGGGGAGCTGTTTTTT
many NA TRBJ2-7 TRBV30 CAWSPLEQYF TGTGCCTGGAGCCCCCTCGAGCAGTACTTC
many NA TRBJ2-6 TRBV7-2 CASSLQGANVLTF TGTGCCAGCAGCTTACAGGGGGCCAACGTCCTGACTTTC
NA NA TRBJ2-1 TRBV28 CASRPRGGSYNEQFF TGTGCCAGCAGGCCAAGGGGGGGGTCCTACAATGAGCAGTTCTTC
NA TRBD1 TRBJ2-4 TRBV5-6 CASSLATGGRNIQYF TGTGCCAGCAGCTTGGCAACAGGGGGACGAAACATTCAGTACTTC
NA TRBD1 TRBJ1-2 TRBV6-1 CASTADRANYGYTF TGTGCCAGCACTGCGGACAGGGCTAACTATGGCTACACCTTC
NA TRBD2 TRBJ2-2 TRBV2 CASRGLAGGELFF TGTGCCAGCAGAGGACTAGCGGGAGGGGAGCTGTTTTTT
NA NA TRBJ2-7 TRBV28 CASSLGNRNEQYF TGTGCCAGCAGTTTAGGTAACCGCAACGAGCAGTACTTC
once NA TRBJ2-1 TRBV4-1 CASSQVVKGNGWNEQFF TGCGCCAGCAGCCAAGTAGTTAAGGGGAATGGGTGGAATGAGCAGTTCTTC
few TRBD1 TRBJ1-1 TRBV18 CASSRTGGAMDTEAFF TGTGCCAGCTCACGAACAGGGGGCGCGATGGACACTGAAGCTTTCTTT
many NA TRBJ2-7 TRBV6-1 CASSEAMLWVRSYEQYF TGTGCCAGCAGTGAAGCAATGTTATGGGTACGCTCCTACGAGCAGTACTTC
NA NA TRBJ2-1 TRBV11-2 CASSEDGLNNNEQFF TGTGCCAGCAGCGAGGACGGTCTGAACAACAATGAGCAGTTCTTC
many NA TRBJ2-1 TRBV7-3 CASSSGTRSSYNEQFF TGTGCCAGCAGCTCGGGGACCCGGAGCTCCTACAATGAGCAGTTCTTC
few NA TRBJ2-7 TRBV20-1 CSAQAAGKSYEQYF TGCAGTGCGCAGGCCGCGGGAAAGTCCTACGAGCAGTACTTC
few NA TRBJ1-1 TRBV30 CAWSQQLHTEAFF TGTGCCTGGAGTCAGCAGTTACACACTGAAGCTTTCTTT
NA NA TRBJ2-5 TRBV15 CATSTGHFSTAETQYF TGTGCCACCAGCACGGGACACTTCTCAACGGCTGAGACCCAGTACTTC
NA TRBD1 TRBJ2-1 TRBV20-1 CSARRTGMSEQFF TGCAGTGCTAGAAGGACAGGGATGTCTGAGCAGTTCTTC
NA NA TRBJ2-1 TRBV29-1 CSVEGADEQFF TGCAGCGTTGAAGGGGCGGATGAGCAGTTCTTC
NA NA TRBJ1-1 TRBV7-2 CASSLRYRRDVKEAFF TGTGCCAGCAGCTTGAGATACAGACGGGACGTCAAGGAAGCTTTCTTT
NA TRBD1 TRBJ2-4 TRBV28 CASSPISDRGDIQYF TGTGCCAGCAGTCCAATTTCAGACAGGGGGGACATTCAGTACTTC
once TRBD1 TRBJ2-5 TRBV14 CAITQGAGETQYF TGTGCCATCACACAGGGGGCCGGAGAGACCCAGTACTTC
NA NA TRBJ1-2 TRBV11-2 CASSQRTDPNYGYTF TGTGCCAGCAGCCAACGGACAGACCCTAACTATGGCTACACCTTC
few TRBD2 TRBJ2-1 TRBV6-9 CASTILAGADEQFF TGTGCCAGCACTATTCTAGCGGGAGCGGATGAGCAGTTCTTC
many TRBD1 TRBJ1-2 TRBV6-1 CASSSAGQAKWYGYTF TGTGCCAGCAGTTCAGCGGGACAGGCGAAATGGTATGGCTACACCTTC
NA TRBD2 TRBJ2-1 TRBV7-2 CASSLGTSGVYNEQFF TGTGCCAGCAGCTTGGGGACTAGCGGAGTCTACAATGAGCAGTTCTTC
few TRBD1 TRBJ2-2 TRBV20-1 CSARGDSRSTGELFF TGCAGTGCTAGAGGGGACAGCCGAAGTACCGGGGAGCTGTTTTTT
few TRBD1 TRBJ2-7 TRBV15 CATSTGTGGSYEQYF TGTGCCACCAGCACGGGGACAGGGGGTTCCTACGAGCAGTACTTC
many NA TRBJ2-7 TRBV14 CASSQDRAGEYEQYF TGTGCCAGCAGCCAAGATCGGGCAGGGGAGTACGAGCAGTACTTC
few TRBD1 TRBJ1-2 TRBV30 CAWTSGTGNYGYTF TGTGCCTGGACATCCGGGACAGGGAACTATGGCTACACCTTC
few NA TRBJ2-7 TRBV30 CAWSAGDPREQYF TGTGCCTGGAGCGCCGGGGACCCCCGGGAGCAGTACTTC
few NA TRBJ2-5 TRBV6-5 CASSYSYPPSKETQYF TGTGCCAGCAGTTACTCATACCCGCCTAGTAAAGAGACCCAGTACTTC
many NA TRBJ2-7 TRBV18 CASSPIMQYEQYF TGTGCCAGCTCACCGATAATGCAGTACGAGCAGTACTTC
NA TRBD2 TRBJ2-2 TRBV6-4 CASSYSGLAGASNTGELFF TGTGCCAGCAGTTACTCCGGCCTAGCGGGAGCTTCGAACACCGGGGAGCTGTTTTTT
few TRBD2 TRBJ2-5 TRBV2 CASSEGRGGSRYQETQYF TGTGCCAGCAGTGAAGGGAGGGGCGGGAGCAGGTACCAAGAGACCCAGTACTTC
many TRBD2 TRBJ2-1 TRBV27 CASSLNSAGANYNEQFF TGTGCCAGCAGTTTAAATTCGGCGGGAGCCAATTACAATGAGCAGTTCTTC
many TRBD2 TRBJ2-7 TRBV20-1 CSARAPGGGREQYF TGCAGTGCTAGAGCCCCGGGAGGGGGGCGCGAGCAGTACTTC
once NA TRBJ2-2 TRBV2 CASRPGANTGELLF TGTGCCAGCAGGCCGGGAGCGAACACCGGGGAGCTGCTTTTT
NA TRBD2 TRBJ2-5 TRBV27 CASQRGGPGKTQYF TGTGCCAGCCAAAGGGGAGGGCCGGGAAAGACCCAGTACTTC
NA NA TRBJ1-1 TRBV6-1 CASSEPALTDEAFF TGTGCCAGCAGTGAACCCGCCTTAACGGATGAAGCTTTCTTT
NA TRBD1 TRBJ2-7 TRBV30 CAWSPGTGGSYEQYF TGTGCCTGGAGTCCCGGGACAGGGGGCTCCTATGAGCAGTACTTC